This TCR beta chain originates from a study of a mutant IDH1 vaccine in newly diagnosed glioma. Study as a whole: Treated patients had a mean age of approximately 40 years and a roughly 60% male, approximately 38% female split. The therapy given earlier, which was standard therapy, consisted of radiotherapy, temozolomide, or both, and most of the patients received both.

Method: immunoSEQ multiplex PCR; TCRdb's copy keeps in-frame clones and lacks some. The table includes approximately 100,000 clones, about 90% detected once. As for time point: baseline, week 1 (first vaccination visit). The treatment is: pre-vaccination baseline after standard-of-care therapy. Germline-derived CDR1 and CDR2 are DFQATT and SNEGSKA (reference sequence). V was clipped by 0 bases and J by 7 bases, with 6 bases between them. This CDR3 contains 11 residues. This sequence was found in a woman between 45 and 60 years old with glioma. The chain combines TRBV20-1 with TRBJ1-1; D gene unclear. The sample was PBMCs, taken from a glioma patient treated with radiotherapy, temozolomide or both. As DNA, the CDR3 is TGCAGTGCTAGAGATGCACTTGAAGCTTTCTTT. This gives the protein CSARDALEAFF.